This TCR beta chain was documented in a study of T-cell reconstitution after alpha-beta-depleted transplantation in children. In this sample, this clonotype turned up many times. Its antigen remains unidentified. The TCRbeta library was prepared with unique molecular identifiers. TCRdb analysed the PCR reads with MiXCR anew, one entry per CDR3 protein. In the table there are hundreds of thousands of distinct CDR3 sequences, under 15% of which are singletons. Study-wide findings and caveats: Where some patients showed high TCRbeta diversity at day 60, it came from recipient T cells and thymic progenitors that had survived. Approximately two months post-transplant, alpha-beta T cells reportedly originated from several hundred expanded graft clones. Newly produced T cells mostly accounted for T-cell counts and diversity one year post-transplant.

This material consisted of PBMCs, mostly from graft donor cells, taken 360 days after TCRalphabeta/CD19-depleted stem cell transplant. This receptor was obtained from a male patient younger than 18 who had a stem cell transplant for acute myeloid leukemia, so the T cells may come from the graft donor.

The CDR3 region has the DNA TGTGCCAGCAGGTACCCAACAGGGACGGCTTTCTTT. Translated, it gives CASRYPTGTAFF. The genes are TRBV12-3 or TRBV12-4 and TRBJ1-1; D possibly corresponds to TRBD1 (6 bases). V lost 6 bases and J lost 11, with 16 bases in between. This CDR3 comprises 12 residues.